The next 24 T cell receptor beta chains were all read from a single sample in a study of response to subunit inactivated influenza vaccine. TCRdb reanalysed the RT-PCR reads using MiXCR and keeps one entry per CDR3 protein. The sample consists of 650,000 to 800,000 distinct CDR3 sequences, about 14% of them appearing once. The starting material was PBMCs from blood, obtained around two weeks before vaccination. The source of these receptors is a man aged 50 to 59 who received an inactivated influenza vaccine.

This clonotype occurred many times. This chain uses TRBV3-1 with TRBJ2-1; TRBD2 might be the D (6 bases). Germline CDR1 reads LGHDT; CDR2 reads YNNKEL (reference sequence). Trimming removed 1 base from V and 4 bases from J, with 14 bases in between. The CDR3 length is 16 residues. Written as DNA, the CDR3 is TGTGCCAGCAGCCAAGTTTTTGGGACTCCGTACAATGAGCAGTTCTTC. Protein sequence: CASSQVFGTPYNEQFF.

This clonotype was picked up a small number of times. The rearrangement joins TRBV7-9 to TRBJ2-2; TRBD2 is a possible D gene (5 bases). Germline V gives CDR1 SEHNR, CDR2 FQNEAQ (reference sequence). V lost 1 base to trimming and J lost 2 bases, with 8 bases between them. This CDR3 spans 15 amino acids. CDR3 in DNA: TGTGCCAGCAGCTTAGTCGGGGTTAACACCGGGGAGCTGTTTTTT. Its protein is CASSLVGVNTGELFF.

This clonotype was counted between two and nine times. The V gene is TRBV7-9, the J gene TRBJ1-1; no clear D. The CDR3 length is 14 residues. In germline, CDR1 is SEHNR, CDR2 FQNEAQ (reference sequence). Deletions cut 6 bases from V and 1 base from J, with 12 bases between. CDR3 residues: CASRWVLPNTEAFF. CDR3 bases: TGTGCCAGCAGGTGGGTGCTGCCGAACACTGAAGCTTTCTTT.

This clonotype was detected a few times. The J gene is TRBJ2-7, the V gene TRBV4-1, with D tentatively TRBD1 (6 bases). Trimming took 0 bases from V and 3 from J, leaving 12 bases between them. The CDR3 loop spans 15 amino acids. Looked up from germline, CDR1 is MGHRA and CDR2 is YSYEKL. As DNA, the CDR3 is TGCGCCAGCAGCCAAGATCAGGGGTACTTCTACGAGCAGTACTTC. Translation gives CASSQDQGYFYEQYF.

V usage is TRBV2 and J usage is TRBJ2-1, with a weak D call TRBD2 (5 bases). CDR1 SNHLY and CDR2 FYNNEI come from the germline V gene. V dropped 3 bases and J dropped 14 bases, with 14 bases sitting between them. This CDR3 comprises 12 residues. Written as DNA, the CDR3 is TGTGCCAGCAGTGAGCTAGCCGCGATGGAGTTCTTC. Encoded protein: CASSELAAMEFF.

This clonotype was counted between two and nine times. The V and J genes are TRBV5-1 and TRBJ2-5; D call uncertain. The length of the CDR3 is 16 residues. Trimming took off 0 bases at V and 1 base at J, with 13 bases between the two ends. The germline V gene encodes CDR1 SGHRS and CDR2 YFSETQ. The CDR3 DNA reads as TGCGCCAGCAGCTTGGCGTCCAGGAGTACCCAAGAGACCCAGTACTTC. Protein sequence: CASSLASRSTQETQYF.

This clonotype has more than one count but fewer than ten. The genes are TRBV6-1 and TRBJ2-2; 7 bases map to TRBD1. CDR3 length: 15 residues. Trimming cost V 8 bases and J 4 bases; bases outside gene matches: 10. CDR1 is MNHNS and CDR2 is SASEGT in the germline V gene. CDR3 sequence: CASGNRDRFTGELFF. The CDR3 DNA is TGTGCCAGCGGAAACCGGGACAGATTCACCGGGGAGCTGTTTTTT.

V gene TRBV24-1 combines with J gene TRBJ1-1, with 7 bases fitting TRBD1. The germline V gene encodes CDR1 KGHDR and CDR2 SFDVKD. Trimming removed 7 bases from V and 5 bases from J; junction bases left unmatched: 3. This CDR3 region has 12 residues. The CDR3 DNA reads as TGTGCCACCAGAGGGGGCGAGACTGAAGCTTTCTTT. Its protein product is CATRGGETEAFF.

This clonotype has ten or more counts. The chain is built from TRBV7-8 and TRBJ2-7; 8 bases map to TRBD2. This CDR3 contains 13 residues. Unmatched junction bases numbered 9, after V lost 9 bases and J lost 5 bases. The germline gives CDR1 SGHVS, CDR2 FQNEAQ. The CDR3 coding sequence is TGTGCCAGTATAGCGGGATTCAACAACGAGCAGTACTTC. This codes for CASIAGFNNEQYF.

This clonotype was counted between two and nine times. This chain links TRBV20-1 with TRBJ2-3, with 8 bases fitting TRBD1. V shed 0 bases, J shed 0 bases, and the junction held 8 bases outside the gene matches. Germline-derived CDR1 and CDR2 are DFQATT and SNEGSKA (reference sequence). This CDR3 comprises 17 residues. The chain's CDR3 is CSARDGGQAKSTDTQYF. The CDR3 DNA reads TGCAGTGCTAGAGATGGGGGACAGGCGAAGAGCACAGATACGCAGTATTTT.

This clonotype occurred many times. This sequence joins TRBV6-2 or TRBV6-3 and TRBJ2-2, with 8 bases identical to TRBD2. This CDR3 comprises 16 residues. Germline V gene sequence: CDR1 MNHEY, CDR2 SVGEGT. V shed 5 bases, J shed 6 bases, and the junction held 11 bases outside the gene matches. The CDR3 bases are TGTGCCAGCAGTCCCCGTAGCGGGGTCAGCCCCGGGGAGCTGTTTTTT. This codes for CASSPRSGVSPGELFF.

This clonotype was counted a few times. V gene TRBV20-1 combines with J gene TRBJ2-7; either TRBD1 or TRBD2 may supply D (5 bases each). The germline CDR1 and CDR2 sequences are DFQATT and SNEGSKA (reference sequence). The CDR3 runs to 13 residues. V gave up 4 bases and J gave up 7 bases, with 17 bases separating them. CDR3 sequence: CSATGTNTGEQYF. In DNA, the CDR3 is TGCAGTGCTACCGGGACGAATACGGGGGAGCAGTACTTC.

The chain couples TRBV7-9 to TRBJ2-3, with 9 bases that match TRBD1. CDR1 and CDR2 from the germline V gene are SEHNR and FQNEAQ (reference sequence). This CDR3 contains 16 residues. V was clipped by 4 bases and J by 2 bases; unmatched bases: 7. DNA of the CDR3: TGTGCCAGCAGCTCGAAAGACAGGGGGTACACAGATACGCAGTATTTT. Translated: CASSSKDRGYTDTQYF.

CDR3 loop: CASSLVQTSGINEQFF. The CDR3, as DNA: TGCGCCAGCAGCTTGGTGCAAACTAGCGGGATCAATGAGCAGTTCTTC. V gene TRBV5-1 combines with J gene TRBJ2-1; 10 bases are shared with TRBD2. Losses at the gene ends were 0 bases for V and 6 bases for J; bases not matched to a gene: 6. The CDR3 is 16 residues long. The V gene's germline CDR1 is SGHRS and CDR2 YFSETQ.

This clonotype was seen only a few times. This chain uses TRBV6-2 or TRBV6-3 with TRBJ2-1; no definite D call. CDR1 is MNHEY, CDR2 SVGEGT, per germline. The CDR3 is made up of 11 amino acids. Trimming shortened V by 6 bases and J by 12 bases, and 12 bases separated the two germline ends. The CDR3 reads CASRSQLWQFF. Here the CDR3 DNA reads TGTGCCAGCAGGTCCCAATTATGGCAGTTCTTC.

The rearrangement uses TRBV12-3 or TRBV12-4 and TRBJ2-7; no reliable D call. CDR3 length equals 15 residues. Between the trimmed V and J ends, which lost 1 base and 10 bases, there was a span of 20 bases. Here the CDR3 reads CASSLGGPAYVQQYF. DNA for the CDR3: TGTGCCAGCAGTTTAGGTGGGCCGGCGTACGTTCAACAGTACTTC.

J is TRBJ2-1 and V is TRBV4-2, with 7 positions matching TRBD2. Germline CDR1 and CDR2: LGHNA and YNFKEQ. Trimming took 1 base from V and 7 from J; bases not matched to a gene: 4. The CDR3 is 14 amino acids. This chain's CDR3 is CASSQAGGENEQFF. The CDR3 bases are TGTGCCAGCAGCCAAGCGGGAGGCGAAAATGAGCAGTTCTTC.

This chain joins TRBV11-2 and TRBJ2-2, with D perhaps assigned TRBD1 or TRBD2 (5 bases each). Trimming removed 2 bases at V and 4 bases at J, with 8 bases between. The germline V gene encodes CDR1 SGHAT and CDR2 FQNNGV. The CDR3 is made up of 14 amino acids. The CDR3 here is CASSLLGTTGELFF. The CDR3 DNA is TGTGCCAGCAGCTTACTTGGGACCACCGGGGAGCTGTTTTTT.

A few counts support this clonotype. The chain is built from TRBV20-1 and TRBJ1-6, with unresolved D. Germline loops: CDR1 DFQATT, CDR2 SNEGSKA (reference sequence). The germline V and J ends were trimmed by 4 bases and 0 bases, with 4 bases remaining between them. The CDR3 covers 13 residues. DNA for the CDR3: TGCAGTGCTACACGCTCCTATAATTCACCCCTCCACTTT. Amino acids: CSATRSYNSPLHF.

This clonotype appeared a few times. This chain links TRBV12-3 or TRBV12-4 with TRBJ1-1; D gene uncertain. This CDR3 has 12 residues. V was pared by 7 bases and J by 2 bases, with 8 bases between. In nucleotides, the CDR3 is TGTGCCAGCACCTACGGTAACACTGAAGCTTTCTTT. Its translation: CASTYGNTEAFF.

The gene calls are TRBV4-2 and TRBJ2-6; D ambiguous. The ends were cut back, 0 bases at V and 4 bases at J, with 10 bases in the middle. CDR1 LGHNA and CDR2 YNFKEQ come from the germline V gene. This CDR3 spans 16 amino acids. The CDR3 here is CASSQDTATGANVLTF. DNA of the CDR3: TGTGCCAGCAGCCAAGACACGGCTACAGGGGCCAACGTCCTGACTTTC.

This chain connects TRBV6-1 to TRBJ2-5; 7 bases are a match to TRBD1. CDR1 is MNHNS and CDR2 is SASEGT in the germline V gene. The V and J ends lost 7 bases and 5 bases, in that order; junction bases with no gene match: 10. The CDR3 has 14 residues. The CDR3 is CASTLGGQGETQYF. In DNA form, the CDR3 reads TGTGCCAGCACCTTAGGGGGCCAAGGGGAGACCCAGTACTTC.

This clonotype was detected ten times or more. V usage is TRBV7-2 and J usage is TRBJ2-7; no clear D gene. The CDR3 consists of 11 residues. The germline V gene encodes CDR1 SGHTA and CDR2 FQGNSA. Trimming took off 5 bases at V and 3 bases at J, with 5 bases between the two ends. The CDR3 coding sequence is TGTGCCAGCAGCCAGCGCTACGAGCAGTACTTC. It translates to CASSQRYEQYF.

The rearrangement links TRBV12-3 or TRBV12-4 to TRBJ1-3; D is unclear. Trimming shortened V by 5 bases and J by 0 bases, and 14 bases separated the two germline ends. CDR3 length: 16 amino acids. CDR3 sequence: CASSPSLGSSGNTIYF. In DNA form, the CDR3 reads TGTGCCAGCAGTCCCTCCCTCGGGTCCTCTGGAAACACCATATATTTT.